The sequence of this T cell receptor (beta chain) was determined in a study of regulatory T cells in long-lasting Graves disease. Study-level results: The TCR repertoire of persistent Graves' patients was less diverse than that of newly diagnosed ones.

Construction of the TCR beta libraries employed iRepertoire HTBI primers in conjunction with Arm-PCR of CDR3 regions. Original data processing: Looking across samples, the authors found some 60 TRBV and 15 or so TRBJ segments. TCRdb re-analysed the multiplex PCR reads in MiXCR, keeping a single row per CDR3 protein. Here the V and J calls rest on TCRdb's processing, not on the authors' analysis. The sample shows 450,000 or so distinct CDR3 sequences, about 20% of them seen only once. This clonotype appeared many times. Antigen: not known. The time point: persistent/refractory GD, antithyroid drugs over 5 years with positive TRAb. Construction of the TCR library relied on RNA isolated from PBMCs. Clinicians diagnosed Graves' disease using American Thyroid Association guidelines. An endocrinology department in Xi'an, China, recruited the patients. The material sequenced was peripheral blood mononuclear cells (PBMCs), taken when the disease was refractory, from a patient treated with antithyroid drugs. This receptor was obtained from a female donor with Graves disease.

The CDR3 DNA reads as TGTGCCAGCAGTTCTGGCCTTTCTGATCAGCCCCAGCATTTT. Translated: CASSSGLSDQPQHF. The V gene is TRBV12-3 or TRBV12-4, the J gene TRBJ1-5, with no clear D. This CDR3 spans 14 amino acids. V shed 4 bases and J shed 5 bases, with 12 bases lying between them.